This T cell receptor (beta chain) originates from a study of T cell repertoires in cytomegalovirus infection. The overall study: Public TCR beta signatures provided an indication of both CMV infection and a matching HLA type.

V was pared by 1 base and J by 6 bases, with 7 bases between. This CDR3 contains 13 residues. The germline CDR1 and CDR2 sequences are MGHRA and YSYEKL. With regard to this clonotype: What it binds is unknown.

In TCRdb, the reads were re-called with MiXCR into one record per CDR3 protein. The sample records approximately 100,000 distinct CDR3 sequences, 29% being singletons. Study findings and constraints: Public TCR beta family frequency separated CMV-and-HLA carriers, including in an independent cohort. CMV-specific TCR beta clonotypes restricted by HLA-C were the ones dominating the ex vivo response.

The sample consisted of CD8+ T cells from cultured PBMCs, taken from culture after CMV antigen stimulation. This chain uses TRBV4-1 with TRBJ2-1, with D perhaps TRBD2 (5 bases). This clonotype originated in a human donor in good health (CMV status not recorded). Some clones in this sample may be carry-over from other donors' samples. For the CDR3, the DNA is TGCGCCAGCAGCCAAGGAGGGTTCAATGAGCAGTTCTTC. This codes for CASSQGGFNEQFF.